This TCR beta chain was retrieved from a study of T cell responses to AZD1222 COVID-19 vaccine (dated by TCRdb to about 2021). In terms of the full investigation: Because spike-specific TCR depth and breadth did not differ between the two schedules, AZD1222 recipients who got a second dose at roughly 4 weeks were pooled with those who got a second dose at roughly 12 weeks. A total of just over 230 trial participants underwent TCR sequencing, of whom around 210 had received two doses of AZD1222 and some 26 had received two doses of the MenACWY control vaccine. Trial participants were enrolled by age into subgroups of 18-55, 56-69 and 70-plus years, and about 150, 27 and 61 TCR-sequenced participants, respectively, were included in these subgroups.

The CDR3 regions of human TCRbeta chains were analyzed by immunosequencing. Per the source publication's procedure: Repertoire TCRs were checked for matches against a reference library of SARS-CoV-2-specific TCRs that had been generated using the MIRA antigen-specificity platform. Breadth was defined as the fraction of unique TCRs that were SARS-CoV-2-associated, and depth was defined as the fraction of total T cells that were SARS-CoV-2-associated. Using the MIRA data, each spike-specific TCR was mapped to the spike region that the TCR reacts to and placed in a CD4 or CD8 class. Log10-transformed breadth and depth values were compared by one-way ANOVA with Sidak's multiple comparisons tests. The table was pulled from immuneACCESS by TCRdb, which kept in-frame rearrangements only. Such tables lose some clones; where checked, under half of the loss comes from unresolved V genes, and the rest has no known cause. V and J calls and clone size are as listed in that table; D and trimming were resolved from the DNA. The sample records about 130,000 clones, approximately 80% of which are singletons. The ten largest clones take up approximately 4% of the sample.

Paper-wide results and their limitations: The 56-69-year group was small, and its depth increase did not reach significance, likely because of low power. Vaccine-associated CD4 TCRs spanned the whole spike protein, with dominant responses in regions 160-218 and 743-854. After two AZD1222 doses, both the breadth and the depth of spike-specific TCRs were significantly higher than at day 0 and than in MenACWY recipients. Only five or six AZD1222 recipients were SARS-CoV-2 seropositive at baseline, limiting conclusions about previously exposed vaccinees. No day 14 peak-response samples were available, so repertoires were characterized only after the peak T cell response. Most participants were white British and females outnumbered males, and the authors suggested that clonal diversity may have been underestimated. Reportedly, almost half of the unique spike-specific TCRs recognized epitopes lying outside the regions that are mutated in the B.1.351 and B.1.1.7 variants.

This sample's time point label indicates: baseline before first vaccination. The vaccinee samples were drawn from two UK trials, COV001 and COV002, one of which was a single-blind randomized controlled phase 2/3 trial testing AZD1222 (ChAdOx1 nCoV-19) in healthy adults. For TCRbeta chain sequencing, PBMC samples were collected from trial participants at day 0 and at day 28 after the second dose. CDR1 and CDR2 are drawn from the germline V gene: MDHEN, SYDVKM. The V end loses 5 bases and the J end loses 6 bases, and a stretch of 26 bases separates them. The CDR3 numbers 18 residues from cysteine through phenylalanine. The read is trimmed to its CDR3 DNA, 54 bases read in frame from base 1. Concerning this clone: It lacks a known antigen. It has no much larger one-base neighbor in the sample; base qualities were not kept.

The sequence was collected from an adult in good health. The sample in question was peripheral blood, obtained on day 0 of AZD1222 vaccination. The chain was built from TRBV28 and TRBJ2-1, with a weak D call of TRBD1 (5 bases match). The DNA reads as follows: TGTGCCAGCAGTGAACCAGGGAAGGCGATATTCCCACCCAATGAGCAGTTCTTC. Translated, it reads CASSEPGKAIFPPNEQFF.